These T cell receptor beta chains were read from a single sample in a study of blood T cells in healthy people across ages. MiXCR was run by TCRdb on the 5' RACE reads, yielding one entry per CDR3 protein. This table holds 790,000 or so distinct CDR3 sequences, 56% found once. Sequencing was done on a sample of blood. Source of these receptors: a middle-aged man in good health. The CDR3 runs from the conserved cysteine through the conserved F or W. The order of the fields is D gene, V gene, J gene, clone size, CDR3 protein, CDR3 DNA. A D gene is named only where the DNA matches it firmly. Expanded clones are given a class, and other clones once, few, many or no size at all.

D: NA; V: TRBV6-2/TRBV6-3; J: TRBJ1-2; size: few; CDR3: CASSYSPDSYGYTF; DNA: TGTGCCAGCAGTTACTCGCCGGACAGCTATGGCTACACCTTC
D: TRBD1; V: TRBV11-2; J: TRBJ2-5; size: few; CDR3: CASKQGARETQYF; DNA: TGTGCCAGCAAGCAGGGGGCTAGAGAGACCCAGTACTTC
D: TRBD1; V: TRBV20-1; J: TRBJ1-5; size: NA; CDR3: CSATPGQGAPLTQHF; DNA: TGCAGTGCTACACCGGGACAGGGGGCCCCCCTGACCCAGCATTTT
D: NA; V: TRBV27; J: TRBJ2-7; size: NA; CDR3: CASRHLTGTQLTYNEQYF; DNA: TGTGCCAGCCGACACTTGACCGGGACCCAGCTAACCTACAATGAGCAGTACTTC
D: TRBD2; V: TRBV28; J: TRBJ2-6; size: NA; CDR3: CASNGGDSGANVLTF; DNA: TGTGCCAGCAACGGGGGGGACTCTGGGGCCAACGTCCTGACTTTC
D: NA; V: TRBV6-6; J: TRBJ2-3; size: NA; CDR3: CASSPRWGGSGDTQYF; DNA: TGTGCCAGCAGTCCCCGCTGGGGGGGCAGTGGAGATACGCAGTATTTT
D: TRBD2; V: TRBV20-1; J: TRBJ2-3; size: NA; CDR3: CSARRASGADTQYF; DNA: TGCAGTGCTAGAAGGGCTAGCGGGGCAGATACGCAGTATTTT
D: NA; V: TRBV4-3; J: TRBJ2-7; size: NA; CDR3: CASSQDLVAYEQYF; DNA: TGCGCCAGCAGCCAAGATCTGGTAGCCTACGAGCAGTACTTC
D: NA; V: TRBV28; J: TRBJ2-5; size: NA; CDR3: CASSLYVDQETQYF; DNA: TGTGCCAGCAGTTTATACGTGGACCAAGAGACCCAGTACTTC
D: TRBD2; V: TRBV7-2; J: TRBJ2-7; size: many; CDR3: CASSFRLAGGGAEQYF; DNA: TGTGCCAGCAGCTTCCGACTAGCGGGAGGGGGGGCCGAGCAGTACTTC
D: NA; V: TRBV6-1; J: TRBJ2-5; size: NA; CDR3: CASSDGWGNEQYF; DNA: TGTGCCAGCAGTGACGGTTGGGGGAATGAGCAGTACTTC
D: TRBD1; V: TRBV29-1; J: TRBJ1-2; size: NA; CDR3: CSVEAPGQGLNYGYTF; DNA: TGCAGCGTTGAAGCCCCGGGACAGGGACTTAACTATGGCTACACCTTC
D: NA; V: TRBV15; J: TRBJ2-5; size: few; CDR3: CATSRDQEETQYF; DNA: TGTGCCACCAGCAGAGATCAAGAAGAGACCCAGTACTTC
D: NA; V: TRBV2; J: TRBJ2-2; size: NA; CDR3: CASSENRATGELFF; DNA: TGTGCCAGCAGTGAAAACCGAGCCACCGGGGAGCTGTTTTTT
D: NA; V: TRBV14; J: TRBJ1-5; size: NA; CDR3: CASSQELNQPQHF; DNA: TGTGCCAGCAGCCAAGAGCTAAATCAGCCCCAGCATTTT
D: NA; V: TRBV7-8; J: TRBJ2-7; size: NA; CDR3: CASSLAEAAAYEQYF; DNA: TGTGCCAGCAGCTTAGCGGAGGCAGCAGCCTACGAGCAGTACTTC
D: TRBD1; V: TRBV28; J: TRBJ2-4; size: NA; CDR3: CASSQPRGRGILQYF; DNA: TGTGCCAGCAGTCAACCCCGGGGCAGGGGGATCCTTCAGTACTTC
D: NA; V: TRBV5-1; J: TRBJ2-3; size: few; CDR3: CASSLDGRLSTDTQYF; DNA: TGCGCCAGCAGCTTGGATGGACGCCTTAGCACAGATACGCAGTATTTT
D: NA; V: TRBV6-5; J: TRBJ1-4; size: NA; CDR3: CASSYSKGGKPFF; DNA: TGTGCCAGCAGTTACTCGAAGGGGGGAAAACCGTTTTTT
D: NA; V: TRBV6-2/TRBV6-3; J: TRBJ1-2; size: NA; CDR3: CAGSDSFAGYGYTF; DNA: TGTGCCGGCAGTGACTCCTTCGCGGGCTATGGCTACACCTTC
D: TRBD2; V: TRBV12-3/TRBV12-4; J: TRBJ2-7; size: many; CDR3: CASSLGASGGYEQYF; DNA: TGTGCCAGCAGTTTAGGGGCTAGCGGGGGCTACGAGCAGTACTTC
D: TRBD1; V: TRBV6-6; J: TRBJ2-7; size: NA; CDR3: CASSYGTGFYEQYF; DNA: TGTGCCAGCAGTTACGGGACAGGCTTCTACGAGCAGTACTTC
D: NA; V: TRBV11-2; J: TRBJ2-5; size: once; CDR3: CASSWTRKETQYF; DNA: TGTGCCAGCAGCTGGACCAGAAAAGAGACCCAGTACTTC
D: NA; V: TRBV3-1; J: TRBJ2-6; size: medium-sized; CDR3: CASSQEVGISGANVLTF; DNA: TGTGCCAGCAGCCAAGAAGTGGGGATCTCTGGGGCCAACGTCCTGACTTTC
D: NA; V: TRBV5-1; J: TRBJ2-5; size: NA; CDR3: CASSMEFGVEGTKETQYF; DNA: TGCGCCAGCAGCATGGAATTTGGGGTAGAGGGGACGAAGGAGACCCAGTACTTC
D: NA; V: TRBV7-9; J: TRBJ2-5; size: NA; CDR3: CASSPVKTRSGETQYF; DNA: TGTGCCAGCAGCCCGGTAAAGACACGCTCCGGGGAGACCCAGTACTTC
D: TRBD1; V: TRBV6-5; J: TRBJ2-3; size: NA; CDR3: CASSYSTGLADTQYF; DNA: TGTGCCAGCAGTTACTCGACAGGGTTGGCAGATACGCAGTATTTT
D: TRBD1; V: TRBV27; J: TRBJ2-7; size: NA; CDR3: CASSWGQNNEQYF; DNA: TGTGCCAGCAGCTGGGGACAGAATAACGAGCAGTACTTC
D: TRBD2; V: TRBV7-2; J: TRBJ2-5; size: NA; CDR3: CASETSGGQETQYF; DNA: TGTGCCAGCGAGACTAGCGGGGGCCAAGAGACCCAGTACTTC
D: NA; V: TRBV27; J: TRBJ2-3; size: NA; CDR3: CASSSSKGEWADTQYF; DNA: TGTGCCAGCAGCTCTTCGAAAGGGGAGTGGGCAGATACGCAGTATTTT